The sequence of this TCR beta chain was determined in a study of blood T cell repertoires in COVID-19. Study-wide background: Samples taken during acute and convalescent COVID-19 were collected in the United States, Italy and Spain. Sample material is recorded as cDNA or gDNA derived from T cells, B-cell-depleted T cells, or PBMCs.

This CDR3 contains 14 residues. Unmatched junction bases numbered 8, after V lost 3 bases and J lost 6 bases. Germline assignment: CDR1 DFQATT and CDR2 SNEGSKA (reference sequence). As handled by the study authors: Reference gene primer amplification gave nucleated cell count estimates. The assay was immunoSEQ multiplex PCR, and TCRdb's table has in-frame clones only and misses some. That table gives V, J and clone size, and the DNA gave D and trimming. Among some 48,000 clones listed, 82% were seen once. Sequenced material: peripheral blood. The clonotype comes from a human donor with acute or convalescent COVID-19. The donor label of this sample is uncertain. The rearrangement links TRBV20-1 to TRBJ2-1, with 7 bases identical to TRBD2. The CDR3 is CSASRGGGGNEQFF. CDR3 sequence (DNA): TGCAGTGCTAGTCGCGGGGGAGGCGGCAATGAGCAGTTCTTC.